This TCR beta chain comes out of a study of STAT5B mutations in CD4+ large granular lymphocyte leukemia. Study-wide results and limits: Main leukemic clonotypes were patient-specific, but about 26% appeared at low frequency elsewhere. CD4-sorted patient repertoires seemed more clonal than healthy CD4+ repertoires.

Buffy coats from healthy blood donors served as controls. With regard to this clone: Its antigen is undetermined.

The survey-level immunoSEQ assay was used. Libraries were prepared by immunoSEQ multiplex PCR; TCRdb keeps only in-frame clonotypes and omits some of them. The sample records about 18,000 clones, approximately 88% being singletons. CDR3 length: 16 amino acids. J lost 0 bases, V lost 5 bases, and 6 bases had no gene match. CDR1 and CDR2 from the germline V gene are SNHLY and FYNNEI. The rearrangement links TRBV2 to TRBJ2-1; 8 bases match TRBD2. The specimen was CD4+ T cells from blood buffy coats. The sequence came from a human donor in good health. The CDR3 region is CASSFSGAHSYNEQFF. The CDR3 bases are TGTGCCAGCAGTTTTAGCGGGGCCCACTCCTACAATGAGCAGTTCTTC.